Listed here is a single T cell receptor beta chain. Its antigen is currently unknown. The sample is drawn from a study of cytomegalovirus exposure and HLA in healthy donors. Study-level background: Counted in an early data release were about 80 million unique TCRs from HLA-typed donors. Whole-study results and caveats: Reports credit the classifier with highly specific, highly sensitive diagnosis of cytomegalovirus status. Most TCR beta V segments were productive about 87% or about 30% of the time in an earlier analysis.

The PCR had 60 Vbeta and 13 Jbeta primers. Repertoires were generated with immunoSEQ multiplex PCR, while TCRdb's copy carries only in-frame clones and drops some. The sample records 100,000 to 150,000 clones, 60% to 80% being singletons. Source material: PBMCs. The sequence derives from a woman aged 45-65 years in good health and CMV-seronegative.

Here the CDR3 reads CAMSEDRAYEQYF. CDR3 sequence (DNA): TGTGCCATGTCGGAGGACAGGGCTTACGAGCAGTACTTC. The chain links TRBV10-3 to TRBJ2-7; TRBD1 matches at 8 bases. The germline CDR1 and CDR2 sequences are ENHRY and SYGVKD. This CDR3 contains 13 residues. V was pared by 9 bases and J by 4 bases, with 8 bases of the junction left unmatched.